Below are 2 T cell receptor beta chains sequenced from a single sample in a study of blood T cell repertoires in COVID-19. Produced via immunoSEQ multiplex PCR; TCRdb's table is partial and in-frame only. The repertoire includes about 180,000 clones, 89% of them detected once, and approximately 2.5% sits in the top ten. Material: PBMCs or T cells enriched from blood (not recorded which). Receptors were obtained from a woman aged 40 to 50 with acute COVID-19.

The DNA for the CDR3 is TGCAGTGCTAGTCCTCGAAGGGGGACCCAGTACTTC. Translated, it gives CSASPRRGTQYF. The rearrangement links TRBV20-1 to TRBJ2-5; possible D gene TRBD1, 5 bases. CDR1 DFQATT and CDR2 SNEGSKA come from the germline V gene (reference sequence). V dropped 3 bases and J dropped 7 bases, with 12 bases sitting between them. The CDR3 covers 12 residues.

CDR3: CASSQLTGGLSTNEKLFF. As DNA, the CDR3 is TGCGCCAGCAGCCAGTTGACAGGGGGACTGTCAACTAATGAAAAACTGTTTTTT. This chain uses TRBV4-1 with TRBJ1-4; 9 bases fit TRBD1. The germline CDR1 and CDR2 sequences are MGHRA and YSYEKL. The V segment lost 3 bases and the J segment 0 bases; nucleotides outside the gene matches: 8. CDR3 length: 18 residues.